One and the same sample provided the 24 T cell receptor beta chains below, sequenced in a study of beta chain features in type 1 diabetes (dated by TCRdb to about 2018). Results the study describes overall, beyond this receptor: A moderate but significant shortening of TCRB CDR3 length was observed in type 1 diabetes patients in all four CD4+ subsets.

For these TCRs, the target antigens are not known. Receptor amplification or capture employed the immunoSEQ multiplex PCR assay. The entire isolated RNA was reverse transcribed using the High Capacity cDNA Reverse Transcription Kit, and thus expressed TCRB transcripts were sequenced. TCRdb's version of the immuneACCESS table is confined to in-frame rearrangements and falls short of the full clone set. An unresolved V gene accounts for under half of the shortfall where checked; the remainder is of unknown origin. The sample records approximately 730,000 clones, around an eighth of which are singletons. Approximately 0.022% of the sample rests with the top ten. Sequenced: naive CD4+ T cells from blood. The sample's cell subset or site, from its label and the paper: true naive CD4+ T cells. These receptors were taken from a man between 18 and 35 years old with type 1 diabetes.

For this clone: This sample includes further DNA sequences coding for the same CDR3. CDR3 bases: TGTGCCTGGAGTGCGGGGGGGAATCAGCCCCAGCATTTT. This translates into CAWSAGGNQPQHF. The chain links TRBV30 to TRBJ1-5; D might be TRBD1 (5 bases). The germline V gene encodes CDR1 GTSNPN and CDR2 SVGIG (reference sequence). The CDR3 totals 13 residues. V lost 1 base, J lost 4 bases, and 8 bases lay in between.

The rearrangement joins TRBV2 to TRBJ1-1; D remains ambiguous. Germline V gene sequence: CDR1 SNHLY, CDR2 FYNNEI. CDR3 length: 15 residues. Trimming cost V 1 base and J 2 bases, with 11 bases left between them. This CDR3 reads CASSEGHPRNTEAFF. CDR3 DNA sequence: TGTGCCAGCAGTGAAGGTCATCCAAGAAACACTGAAGCTTTCTTT.

The chain recombines TRBV30 with TRBJ2-7; D uncertain. The CDR3 extends over 17 amino acids. V was shortened by 2 bases and J by 1 base, with 21 bases between the two germline ends. The germline V gene encodes CDR1 GTSNPN and CDR2 SVGIG (reference sequence). CDR3 in DNA: TGTGCCTGGAGTCCCCTCCCGGGTCAAGGCGATTCCTACGAGCAGTACTTC. Translation: CAWSPLPGQGDSYEQYF.

The rearrangement joins TRBV6-5 to TRBJ2-3, with D possibly being TRBD2 (6 bases). Trimming pared 6 bases from V and 4 bases from J, leaving 17 bases between. CDR1 is MNHEY and CDR2 is SVGAGI in the germline V gene. CDR3 size: 15 residues. The CDR3 DNA reads TGTGCCAGCAGCCCCGGAGGGGTTCGGGCAGATACGCAGTATTTT. It encodes CASSPGGVRADTQYF.

This clone was counted only a few times. The rearrangement uses TRBV4-1 and TRBJ2-2, with D possibly TRBD2 on 7 matching bases. V was shortened by 1 base and J by 8 bases, with 20 bases between the two germline ends. CDR3 length equals 17 residues. CDR1 and CDR2 (germline): MGHRA, YSYEKL. In DNA form, the CDR3 reads TGCGCCAGCAGCCAAGGGCCGCTGGGGGGGCCTTCAGGGGAGCTGTTTTTT. Translated: CASSQGPLGGPSGELFF.

This chain joins TRBV5-4 and TRBJ1-4; no definite D call. This CDR3 contains 14 residues. Per the germline V gene, CDR1 is SGHNT and CDR2 is YYREEE (reference sequence). V lost 1 base and J 0 bases, leaving 4 bases between the germline ends. CDR3 amino acids: CASSLSATNEKLFF. CDR3 sequence (DNA): TGTGCCAGCAGCTTGTCGGCAACTAATGAAAAACTGTTTTTT.

This clone was observed a few times. V usage is TRBV5-1 and J usage is TRBJ2-7, with unresolved D. Germline V lookup: CDR1 SGHRS, CDR2 YFSETQ. The ends were cut back, 0 bases at V and 5 bases at J, with 3 bases in the middle. The CDR3 loop spans 11 amino acids. The CDR3 loop reads CASSLDHEQYF. The CDR3 nucleotides read TGCGCCAGCAGCTTGGACCACGAGCAGTACTTC.

This clone was found a few times. The chain has TRBV25-1 and TRBJ1-1; D call uncertain. This CDR3 comprises 14 residues. Germline CDR1 MGHDK, CDR2 SYGVNS. With 7 bases removed from V and 6 bases from J, the gap between germline ends came to 18 bases. CDR3: CASIRSGPGAEAFF. The CDR3 DNA is TGTGCCAGCATTAGGTCCGGGCCCGGCGCTGAAGCTTTCTTT.

This clone showed up just a few times. The chain joins TRBV27 to TRBJ1-5, with D uncertain. The CDR3 contains 13 residues. In germline, CDR1 is MNHEY, CDR2 SMNVEV (reference sequence). V was trimmed by 3 bases and J by 5 bases, leaving 8 bases between them. The CDR3 loop reads CASSFSVYQPQHF. The CDR3 bases are TGTGCCAGCAGTTTTAGTGTGTATCAGCCCCAGCATTTT.

This chain joins TRBV10-1 and TRBJ2-5; 7 positions match TRBD2. V was pared by 0 bases and J by 5 bases, with 3 bases of the junction left unmatched. The CDR3 contains 14 residues. Germline V lookup: CDR1 WNHNN, CDR2 SYGVQD (reference sequence). CDR3 coding DNA: TGCGCCAGCAGTGAGTCGTTAGCGGGCGAGACCCAGTACTTC. Amino acid sequence: CASSESLAGETQYF.

In DNA, the CDR3 is TGCGCCAGCAGCTTAACGGGACAGGGGATTTTAGCTTTCTTT. It translates to CASSLTGQGILAFF. The chain uses TRBV5-1 and TRBJ1-1; TRBD1 matches at 10 bases. V lost 2 bases to trimming and J lost 10 bases; unmatched junction nucleotides: 8. The CDR3 is 14 residues long. Germline CDR1 is SGHRS and CDR2 is YFSETQ.

This clone was counted a few times. The rearrangement joins TRBV28 to TRBJ2-7; no definite D call. Germline V gives CDR1 MDHEN, CDR2 SYDVKM. V shed 8 bases and J shed 5 bases, with 19 bases lying between them. There are 14 residues in the CDR3. CDR3 amino acids: CASLNGPPGNEQYF. The CDR3 DNA follows: TGTGCCAGCCTTAACGGACCCCCGGGCAACGAGCAGTACTTC.

The chain recombines TRBV14 with TRBJ1-2; no clear D gene. The length of the CDR3 is 14 residues. V dropped 3 bases and J dropped 6 bases, with 14 bases sitting between them. The germline V gene has CDR1 SGHDN and CDR2 FVKESK. Here the CDR3 reads CASSHLGSVHGYTF. The CDR3 region has the DNA TGTGCCAGCAGCCATCTTGGGAGCGTCCATGGCTACACCTTC.

The chain links TRBV29-1 to TRBJ2-5; D gene uncertain. The CDR3 sequence is 13 residues long. With 4 bases removed from V and 1 base from J, the gap between germline ends came to 10 bases. Germline CDR1 and CDR2: SQVTM and ANQGSEA. The CDR3 DNA reads TGCAGCGTTGGAACCACACCCCAAGAGACCCAGTACTTC. Amino acid sequence: CSVGTTPQETQYF.

This clone was seen only a few times. This rearrangement joins TRBV9 to TRBJ2-3; 8 bases are a match to TRBD2. V trimming: 2 bases; J trimming: 5 bases; junction bases outside the gene matches: 7. The CDR3 has 15 residues. Germline V gene data show CDR1 as SGDLS and CDR2 as YYNGEE. CDR3 sequence: CASSVGLAGGDTQYF. DNA for the CDR3: TGTGCCAGCAGCGTTGGGCTAGCGGGTGGAGATACGCAGTATTTT.

The sample holds a few counts of this clone. The chain uses TRBV30 and TRBJ1-2; D possibly corresponds to TRBD1 (6 bases). Between the trimmed V and J ends, which lost 3 bases and 4 bases, there was a span of 18 bases. Germline CDR1 reads GTSNPN; CDR2 reads SVGIG (reference sequence). This CDR3 is 15 amino acids long. The chain's CDR3 is CAWRSTSEGVYGYTF. The DNA of the CDR3 is TGTGCCTGGAGGAGTACCTCCGAGGGGGTCTATGGCTACACCTTC.

This clone has only a few counts. V usage is TRBV19 and J usage is TRBJ2-3; D gene unclear. Per germline, CDR1 LNHDA and CDR2 SQIVND (reference sequence). V was clipped by 4 bases and J by 6 bases, with 11 bases between them. The CDR3 is 13 amino acids. The CDR3 bases are TGTGCCAGTAGTACTCCCGCCTGGGATACGCAGTATTTT. Its translation is CASSTPAWDTQYF.

The chain links TRBV7-2 to TRBJ1-2, with D perhaps matching TRBD1 (5 bases). The CDR3 has 12 amino acids. V lost 3 bases and J 9 bases, leaving 11 bases between the germline ends. Germline loops: CDR1 SGHTA, CDR2 FQGNSA. This CDR3 reads CASSLEGRSYTF. In DNA form, the CDR3 reads TGTGCCAGCAGCTTGGAGGGGCGAAGCTACACCTTC.

This clone was seen a few times. V is TRBV2 and J is TRBJ2-1, with a tentative D call TRBD2 (5 bases). V was cut by 5 bases and J by 4 bases, with 15 bases left in between. Looked up from germline, CDR1 is SNHLY and CDR2 is FYNNEI. The CDR3 is 15 residues long. CDR3 region: CASSRTGKPYNEQFF. The CDR3 nucleotides read TGTGCCAGCAGTAGGACGGGGAAACCATACAATGAGCAGTTCTTC.

In its sample, this clone was seen a few times. The chain is built from TRBV30 and TRBJ2-2; unclear D gene. The CDR3 consists of 14 residues. Germline CDR1 GTSNPN, CDR2 SVGIG (reference sequence). V lost 3 bases and J lost 4, with 12 bases in between. CDR3 bases: TGTGCCTGGAGATTGATGGGGATCACCGGGGAGCTGTTTTTT. It is translated as CAWRLMGITGELFF.

This clone was seen a few times. V usage is TRBV7-9 and J usage is TRBJ2-1, with a possible D match to TRBD1 (6 bases). V lost 10 bases and J lost 8, with 15 bases in between. Germline CDR1 is SEHNR and CDR2 is FQNEAQ (reference sequence). The CDR3 has 12 residues. CDR3 nucleotides: TGTGCCATACAGGGCCTTGAGTATGAGCAGTTCTTC. Its protein product is CAIQGLEYEQFF.

Only a few counts were recorded for this clone. J is TRBJ2-5 and V is TRBV29-1; the D gene is possibly TRBD1 (5 bases). Germline CDR1 reads SQVTM; CDR2 reads ANQGSEA. V was shortened by 4 bases and J by 5 bases, with 8 bases between the two germline ends. This CDR3 comprises 11 residues. CDR3: CSVGQLETQYF. In DNA form, the CDR3 reads TGCAGCGTTGGACAGTTGGAGACCCAGTACTTC.

This clone was observed a handful of times. V is TRBV30 and J is TRBJ1-6; 7 nucleotides match TRBD1. J gave up 7 bases and V 5 bases, and 5 bases lay outside the gene matches. CDR1 is GTSNPN, CDR2 SVGIG, per germline (reference sequence). The CDR3 consists of 13 residues. The CDR3, as DNA: TGTGCCTGGCGAGGACAGGAAAATTCACCCCTCCACTTT. The encoded protein is CAWRGQENSPLHF. Full variable domain (remainder filled in from reference TRBV30 and TRBJ1-6): SQTIHQWPATLVQPVGSPLSLECTVEGTSNPNLYWYRQAAGRGLQLLFYSVGIGQISSEVPQNLSASRPQDRQFILSSKKLLLSDSGFYLCAWRGQENSPLHFGNGTRLTVT.

This clone was found a few times. This sample also contains other DNA sequences that code for the same CDR3. The genes are TRBV29-1 and TRBJ1-1; no clear D. V was cut by 4 bases and J by 2 bases, with 8 bases left in between. The CDR3 contains 12 residues. Germline assignment: CDR1 SQVTM and CDR2 ANQGSEA. The CDR3 DNA is TGCAGCGTTGGGACGGTAAACACTGAAGCTTTCTTT. It codes for CSVGTVNTEAFF.